One and the same sample provided the 10 T cell receptor beta chains below, sequenced in a study of cytomegalovirus exposure and HLA in healthy donors. With 60 Vbeta and 13 Jbeta primers, the PCR was carried out. Sequenced by immunoSEQ multiplex PCR; TCRdb stores in-frame clones only, minus some. The sample has around 100,000 clones, approximately 73% seen once. Sample: PBMCs. Receptors were obtained from a man aged 40-55 years in good health and CMV-seronegative.

This clone has a single count. This sequence joins TRBV28 and TRBJ1-5, with 7 bases identical to TRBD1. CDR1 and CDR2 from the germline V gene are MDHEN and SYDVKM. Trimming at V came to 1 base and at J to 6 bases, leaving 12 bases not matched to a gene. The CDR3 covers 17 residues. CDR3 loop: CASSLYAARPGGQPQHF. The CDR3 DNA sequence: TGTGCCAGCAGTTTATATGCCGCCCGCCCAGGGGGTCAGCCCCAGCATTTT.

The gene calls are TRBV7-6 and TRBJ2-1, with D uncertain. Germline V gives CDR1 SGHVS, CDR2 FNYEAQ. Trimming shortened V by 1 base and J by 4 bases, and 5 bases separated the two germline ends. This CDR3 has 13 amino acids. The chain's CDR3 is CASSLVVYNEQFF. The CDR3, as DNA: TGTGCCAGCAGCTTAGTAGTGTACAATGAGCAGTTCTTC.

The chain links TRBV2 to TRBJ2-5; D not resolved. Trimming took 8 bases from V and 4 from J, leaving 17 bases between them. The CDR3 is 14 amino acids. CDR1 and CDR2 (germline): SNHLY, FYNNEI. CDR3 amino acids: CASDGVTSGETQYF. As DNA, the CDR3 is TGTGCCAGCGATGGAGTTACATCCGGAGAGACCCAGTACTTC.

This clone was observed a few times. CDR3 sequence reads: CASSGVRGTEAFF. CDR3 DNA sequence: TGTGCCAGTAGTGGTGTCCGGGGCACTGAAGCTTTCTTT. J is TRBJ1-1 and V is TRBV19; no reliable D call. Germline V gene lookup returns CDR1 LNHDA and CDR2 SQIVND (reference sequence). Trimming removed 5 bases at V and 4 bases at J, with 11 bases between. The CDR3 runs 13 residues.

The V gene is TRBV6-5, the J gene TRBJ2-3; no firm D call. V was pared by 6 bases and J by 0 bases, with 4 bases between. Germline CDR1 MNHEY, CDR2 SVGAGI. The CDR3 extends over 12 amino acids. CDR3 protein: CASRSSTDTQYF. The CDR3 DNA is TGTGCCAGCAGGTCTAGCACAGATACGCAGTATTTT.

The chain combines TRBV5-1 with TRBJ1-4; D may be TRBD1 (6 bases). CDR1 is SGHRS, CDR2 YFSETQ, per germline. The germline V and J ends were trimmed by 0 bases and 4 bases, with 13 bases remaining between them. This CDR3 comprises 16 residues. The CDR3 is CASSLAGGAVNEKLFF. CDR3 coding DNA: TGCGCCAGCAGCTTGGCCGGGGGGGCGGTTAATGAAAAACTGTTTTTT.

The chain couples TRBV6-4 to TRBJ1-5, with D possibly TRBD1 on 5 matching bases. The CDR3 is 14 residues long. Trimming stripped 2 bases from V and 6 bases from J, with 11 bases between. The germline V gene has CDR1 MRHNA and CDR2 SNTAGT. Here the CDR3 reads CASSDGQGIQPQHF. The DNA for the CDR3 is TGTGCCAGCAGTGACGGTCAGGGTATTCAGCCCCAGCATTTT.

This rearrangement joins TRBV5-1 to TRBJ1-1; D is possibly TRBD1 (5 bases). V was cut by 0 bases and J by 5 bases, with 20 bases left in between. This CDR3 is 17 amino acids long. Germline values: CDR1 SGHRS, CDR2 YFSETQ. CDR3 DNA sequence: TGCGCCAGCAGCTTGGGGGTAGGGGCCTATGGAAGGACTGAAGCTTTCTTT. Amino acid sequence: CASSLGVGAYGRTEAFF.

This chain connects TRBV18 to TRBJ2-1, with 10 bases that match TRBD2. J lost 9 bases, V lost 3 bases, and 8 bases had no gene match. There are 15 residues in the CDR3. In germline, CDR1 is KGHSH, CDR2 LQKENI. This chain's CDR3 is CASSPLAGALGEQFF. The CDR3 nucleotides read TGTGCCAGCTCACCCCTAGCGGGGGCGCTGGGTGAGCAGTTCTTC.

This clone appeared a few times. The rearrangement uses TRBV5-1 and TRBJ1-1, with 8 nucleotides matching TRBD1. The CDR3 runs 12 residues. The V gene end was trimmed by 4 bases and the J gene end by 8 bases; junction bases not matched to a gene: 4. Germline assignment: CDR1 SGHRS and CDR2 YFSETQ. The CDR3 is CASSLDRGEAFF. The CDR3 DNA follows: TGCGCCAGCAGCCTAGACAGGGGCGAAGCTTTCTTT.